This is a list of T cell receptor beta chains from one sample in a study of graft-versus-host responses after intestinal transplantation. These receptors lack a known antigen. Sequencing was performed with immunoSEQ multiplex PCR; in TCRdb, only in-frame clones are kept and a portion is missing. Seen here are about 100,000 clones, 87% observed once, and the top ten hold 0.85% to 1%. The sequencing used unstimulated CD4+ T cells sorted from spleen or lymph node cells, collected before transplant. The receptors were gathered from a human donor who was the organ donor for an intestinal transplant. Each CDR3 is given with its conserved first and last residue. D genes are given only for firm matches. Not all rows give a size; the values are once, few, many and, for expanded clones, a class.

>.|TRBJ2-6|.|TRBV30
CAWSVRDGQRFSGANVLTF
TGTGCCTGGAGTGTACGGGACGGACAACGCTTTTCCGGGGCCAACGTCCTGACTTTC
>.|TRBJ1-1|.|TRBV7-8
CASSLVGGNTEAFF
TGTGCCAGCAGCTTAGTGGGCGGGAACACTGAAGCTTTCTTT
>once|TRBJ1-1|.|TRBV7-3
CASSSDRNTEAFF
TGTGCCAGCAGCTCCGACAGGAACACTGAAGCTTTCTTT
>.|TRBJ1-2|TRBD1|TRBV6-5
CASSYGLGTGHTGYTF
TGTGCCAGCAGTTATGGGTTGGGGACAGGGCATACCGGCTACACCTTC
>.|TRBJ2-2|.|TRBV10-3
CAISDSNTVWDTGELFF
TGTGCCATCAGTGACTCGAATACAGTTTGGGACACCGGGGAGCTGTTTTTT
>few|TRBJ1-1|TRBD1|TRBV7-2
CASSPAQGANTEAFF
TGTGCCAGCAGCCCCGCACAGGGGGCGAACACTGAAGCTTTCTTT
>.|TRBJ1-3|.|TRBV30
CAWNPGRLLAKSSGNTIYF
TGTGCCTGGAATCCGGGACGGCTTCTCGCTAAATCCTCTGGAAACACCATATATTTT
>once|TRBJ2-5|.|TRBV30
CAWSLTNSVAWRPKGETQYF
TGTGCCTGGAGTCTAACCAACTCGGTCGCTTGGCGACCAAAAGGGGAGACCCAGTACTTC
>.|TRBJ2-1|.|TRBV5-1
CASSSDRALYNEQFF
TGCGCCAGCAGCTCCGATCGAGCGCTCTACAATGAGCAGTTCTTC
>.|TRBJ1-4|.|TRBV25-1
CASSESDSINEKLFF
TGTGCCAGCAGTGAATCTGACAGTATTAATGAAAAACTGTTTTTT
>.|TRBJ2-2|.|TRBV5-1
CASSPGLENSNTGELFF
TGCGCCAGCAGCCCGGGGCTGGAAAACTCGAACACCGGGGAGCTGTTTTTT
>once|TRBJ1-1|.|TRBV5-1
CASSLAQGEAFF
TGCGCCAGCAGCTTGGCGCAGGGTGAAGCTTTCTTT
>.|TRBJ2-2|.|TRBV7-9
CASSLMRGTGELFF
TGTGCCAGCAGCTTAATGCGGGGCACCGGGGAGCTGTTTTTT
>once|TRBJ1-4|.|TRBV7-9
CASSLGGAGEKLFF
TGTGCCAGCTCCTTGGGAGGGGCAGGTGAAAAACTGTTTTTT
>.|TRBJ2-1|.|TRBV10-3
CAISASSYNEQFF
TGTGCCATCAGTGCCTCCTCCTACAATGAGCAGTTCTTC
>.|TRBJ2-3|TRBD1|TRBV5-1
CASSAGQGFSDTQYF
TGCGCCAGCAGCGCGGGACAGGGATTTTCAGATACGCAGTATTTT
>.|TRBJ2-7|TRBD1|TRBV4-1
CASSRDRGYEQYF
TGCGCCAGCAGCAGGGACAGGGGTTACGAGCAGTACTTC